This T cell receptor (beta chain) was captured in a study of blood T cell repertoires in COVID-19. Study overall: T cells, B-cell-depleted T cells, or PBMCs provided the cDNA or gDNA that served as material.

This clone was recorded once. Germline CDR1 is SGHDN and CDR2 is FVKESK. Between the trimmed V and J ends, which lost 4 bases and 3 bases, there was a span of 12 bases. The CDR3 loop spans 15 amino acids. Method: immunoSEQ multiplex PCR; TCRdb's copy keeps in-frame clones and lacks some. The sample includes over 150,000 clones, more than 75% seen only once; the top ten take about 5.3%. The material sequenced was peripheral blood. This rearrangement joins TRBV14 to TRBJ2-2; weak D call: TRBD1 (6 bases). This sequence was found in a man aged 18 to 30 with COVID-19, enrolled during active disease. CDR3 region: CASSRKTGHTGELFF. CDR3 bases: TGTGCCAGCAGCCGTAAGACAGGACACACCGGGGAGCTGTTTTTT. Looking up the rest from reference TRBV14 and TRBJ2-2 gives the full variable domain: EAGVTQFPSHSVIEKGQTVTLRCDPISGHDNLYWYRRVMGKEIKFLLHFVKESKQDESGMPNNRFLAERTGGTYSTLKVQPAELEDSGVYFCASSRKTGHTGELFFGEGSRLTVL.